This paragraph reports one T cell receptor (beta chain). The source of the sample is a study of shared clonotypes between healthy human individuals. CDR3 length: 13 amino acids. Trimming left V 2 bases short and J 1 base short, with 8 bases between. Germline CDR1 reads GTSNPN; CDR2 reads SVGIG (reference sequence). Data came from immunoSEQ multiplex PCR; TCRdb stores just in-frame clones and leaves some out. The sample lists fewer than 400,000 clones, under 80% occurring once. The sequencing input was memory CD4+ T cells sorted from blood. Subset: CD45RA-negative fraction. This clonotype originated in a man in his thirties or forties in good health. The chain carries TRBV30 and TRBJ1-1, with a possible D match to TRBD1 (5 bases). As DNA, the CDR3 is TGTGCCTGGAGTAAGGGGACGAACACTGAAGCTTTCTTT. Encoded protein: CAWSKGTNTEAFF.